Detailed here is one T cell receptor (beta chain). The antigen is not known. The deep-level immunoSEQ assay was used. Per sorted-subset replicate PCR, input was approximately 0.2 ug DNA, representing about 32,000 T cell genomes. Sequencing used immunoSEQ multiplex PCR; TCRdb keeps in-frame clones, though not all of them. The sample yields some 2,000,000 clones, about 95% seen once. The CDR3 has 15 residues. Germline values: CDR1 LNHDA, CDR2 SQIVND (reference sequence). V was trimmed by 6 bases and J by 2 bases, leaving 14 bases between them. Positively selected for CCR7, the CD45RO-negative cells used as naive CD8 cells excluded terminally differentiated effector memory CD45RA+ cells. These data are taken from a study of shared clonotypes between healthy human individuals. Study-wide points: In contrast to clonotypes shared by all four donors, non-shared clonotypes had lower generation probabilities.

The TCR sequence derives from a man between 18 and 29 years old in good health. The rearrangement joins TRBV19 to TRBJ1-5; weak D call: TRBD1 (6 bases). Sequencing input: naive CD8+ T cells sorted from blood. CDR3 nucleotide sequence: TGTGCCAGTAGGGAAACAGGGTTGGGCAATCAGCCCCAGCATTTT. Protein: CASRETGLGNQPQHF.